The present T cell receptor (beta chain) was sequenced within a study of graft-versus-host responses after intestinal transplantation. Assay used: immunoSEQ multiplex PCR; TCRdb lists only in-frame clones, some missing. The sample contains 30,000 to 45,000 clones, nearly 95% of which appear only once. The length of the CDR3 is 18 residues. Germline V gene sequence: CDR1 SGHRS, CDR2 YFSETQ. The trim removed 4 bases at V and 4 bases at J, leaving 11 bases unmatched. In its sample, this clone was seen once. The target antigen is unknown. This sequence originates from a human donor who was the organ donor for an intestinal transplant. V and J are TRBV5-1 and TRBJ2-3; 14 bases line up with TRBD2. Sequencing was performed on unstimulated CD8+ T cells sorted from spleen or lymph node cells, taken before transplant. The CDR3 is CASSQTGLAGDRADTQYF. The CDR3, as DNA: TGCGCCAGCAGCCAGACGGGACTAGCGGGAGATCGCGCAGATACGCAGTATTTT.